This T cell receptor (beta chain) was captured by sequencing in a study of shared clonotypes between healthy human individuals. Findings and caveats of the study: Clonotypes shared by all four donors outscored non-shared clonotypes in generation probability.

CDR1 is SGHRS and CDR2 is YFSETQ in the germline V gene. V was cut by 0 bases and J by 3 bases, with 12 bases left in between. This CDR3 has 15 amino acids. This was a deep-level run. The authors' processing: Filtering of immunoSEQ junctional sequences could not match full-length read filtering. Profiled with immunoSEQ multiplex PCR; TCRdb holds only in-frame clones, not every one. The V and J calls and the clone size are those of that table, but D and trimming were determined from the DNA. The profile shows approximately 940,000 clones, 60% to 85% of them singletons. Healthy HIV-negative adults with no recent acute infections or vaccinations were recruited as donors. With respect to this clone: As yet, its antigen is unknown.

The chain employs TRBV5-1 and TRBJ2-5, with D unclear. The sample consisted of memory CD4+ T cells sorted from blood. This sample's subset: CD45RA-negative fraction. The receptor's source is a man aged 18-30 years in good health. CDR3 amino acids: CASSLVGGKKETQYF. The CDR3 coding sequence is TGCGCCAGCAGCTTGGTGGGTGGAAAGAAAGAGACCCAGTACTTC.